The next 9 T cell receptor beta chains were all read from a single sample in a study of T cells in Graves' hyperthyroidism and ophthalmopathy. TCR beta CDR3 regions were amplified from RNA transcripts. When the TCR CDR3 underwent first-round RT-PCR, the HTBI primer set was used. TCRdb fed the multiplex PCR reads into MiXCR, producing one record per CDR3 protein. The table lists about 540,000 distinct CDR3 sequences, 46% of them singletons. Material for sequencing was peripheral blood or thyroid tissue (not recorded which). The source is a young woman with Graves' hyperthyroidism.

The genes are TRBV20-1 and TRBJ2-7, with a possible D match to TRBD2 (6 bases). V was pared by 6 bases and J by 2 bases, with 20 bases between. This CDR3 region has 15 residues. In germline, CDR1 is DFQATT, CDR2 SNEGSKA (reference sequence). In DNA form, the CDR3 reads TGCAGTGCCAGCTCAATAGCGGTTCCTACCTACGAGCAGTACTTC. Its protein product is CSASSIAVPTYEQYF.

The chain uses TRBV27 and TRBJ1-1; possible D gene TRBD1, 6 bases. CDR1 MNHEY and CDR2 SMNVEV come from the germline V gene (reference sequence). Trimming stripped 4 bases from V and 12 bases from J, with 12 bases between. This CDR3 has 11 amino acids. CDR3 region: CASSSGGPSFF. DNA of the CDR3: TGTGCCAGCAGTTCCGGGGGGCCGTCTTTCTTT.

There are many counts of this clonotype. This chain connects TRBV7-9 to TRBJ2-7; D is unclear. From germline, CDR1 is SEHNR and CDR2 FQNEAQ (reference sequence). Trimming cost V 1 base and J 5 bases, with 12 bases left between them. The CDR3 is 14 residues long. The CDR3 here is CASSLGEGIDEQYF. The DNA for the CDR3 is TGTGCCAGCAGCTTAGGGGAAGGGATCGACGAGCAGTACTTC.

The chain carries TRBV10-3 and TRBJ2-7, with D possibly TRBD1 on 7 matching bases. V lost 6 bases to trimming and J lost 7 bases, with 13 bases between them. The germline gives CDR1 ENHRY, CDR2 SYGVKD. CDR3 length: 12 amino acids. As DNA, the CDR3 is TGTGCCATCAGGGAGGGGGCGGGTGAGCAGTACTTC. Residues: CAIREGAGEQYF.

The rearrangement uses TRBV5-1 and TRBJ2-7, with 10 bases matching TRBD2. The J call is in doubt because the DNA end fits TRBJ2-1 better. CDR1 SGHRS and CDR2 YFSETQ come from the germline V gene. This CDR3 is 17 amino acids long. The DNA of the CDR3 is TGCGCCAGCAACTCCCCGGTCGGGCTAGCGGGGGACAATGAGCAGTTCTTC. Protein sequence: CASNSPVGLAGDNEQFF.

The chain joins TRBV10-3 to TRBJ1-5, with TRBD1 matching 11 bases. Germline CDR1 ENHRY, CDR2 SYGVKD. Trimming took 5 bases from V and 5 from J; bases not matched to a gene: 8. The CDR3 runs 16 residues. The CDR3 loop is CAISQNGQGAHQPQHF. The CDR3 region has the DNA TGTGCCATCAGTCAAAACGGACAGGGGGCGCATCAGCCCCAGCATTTT.

This clonotype was recorded at least ten times. Here the CDR3 reads CAWTGGMNTEAFF. The CDR3 DNA sequence: TGTGCCTGGACGGGCGGAATGAACACTGAAGCTTTCTTT. This sequence joins TRBV30 and TRBJ1-1; D is undetermined. Trimming removed 4 bases from V and 0 bases from J, with 9 bases in between. The CDR3 is 13 residues long. From germline, CDR1 is GTSNPN and CDR2 SVGIG (reference sequence).

The chain recombines TRBV7-2 with TRBJ2-1; 10 nucleotides match TRBD2. Germline V gene sequence: CDR1 SGHTA, CDR2 FQGNSA. Germline trimming cut 3 bases from V and 6 bases from J; bases unmatched to any gene: 8. The CDR3 totals 16 residues. CDR3 loop: CASSFSSGSSTNEQFF. CDR3 DNA sequence: TGTGCCAGCAGCTTTTCTAGCGGGAGTAGTACCAATGAGCAGTTCTTC.

The V call is TRBV19, the J call TRBJ2-3, with 7 bases fitting TRBD2. This CDR3 is 15 amino acids long. The J segment lost 6 bases and the V segment lost 3 bases, leaving 9 bases of the junction unmatched. The germline gives CDR1 LNHDA, CDR2 SQIVND (reference sequence). Here the CDR3 DNA reads TGTGCCAGTAGTATTGGCGTAGCGGGCTCGGATACGCAGTATTTT. It translates to CASSIGVAGSDTQYF.